This T cell receptor beta chain appears in the sequencing data of a study of T cells in Graves' hyperthyroidism and ophthalmopathy. With a duration under 2 months, the hyperthyroidism was newly diagnosed in patients aged 18 to 65. Researchers amplified the TCR beta CDR3 regions from RNA transcripts. The primer set for the first-round RT-PCR of the TCR CDR3 was HTBI. One entry per CDR3 protein, called by TCRdb with MiXCR from the multiplex PCR reads. Counted here are 600,000 or so distinct CDR3 sequences, about 17% occurring once; the ten biggest clones make up 3.5% to 4%. Sequenced: blood. The source of this sequence is a woman aged 25 to 39 with Graves' hyperthyroidism.

CDR3 region: CASTWRESTDTQYF. The CDR3 nucleotides read TGCGCCAGCACCTGGCGGGAGTCCACAGATACGCAGTATTTT. This chain connects TRBV5-1 to TRBJ2-3, with 7 nucleotides matching TRBD2. The CDR3 has 14 residues. Per germline, CDR1 SGHRS and CDR2 YFSETQ. V was clipped by 6 bases and J by 2 bases; unmatched bases: 6.